This TCR beta chain was captured in a study of hypomethylating agent response in myelodysplastic syndrome. Clones were sequenced by immunoSEQ multiplex PCR, and TCRdb holds only the in-frame ones, with some missing. The sample consists of over 2,500 clones, 82% of them appearing once. The V gene's germline CDR1 is SGHAT and CDR2 FQNNGV. V lost 2 bases to trimming and J lost 3 bases, with 0 bases between them. The CDR3 is 11 residues long. The chain joins TRBV11-2 to TRBJ2-3; D gene uncertain. The TCR originated in a human donor with myelodysplastic syndrome. This specimen consisted of bone marrow, obtained before or after starting hypomethylating agent treatment for myelodysplastic syndrome (not recorded which). In nucleotides, the CDR3 is TGTGCCAGCAGCTTAACAGATACGCAGTATTTT. Protein sequence: CASSLTDTQYF.